Presented here are 14 T cell receptor beta chains from one specimen sequenced in a study of cytomegalovirus exposure and HLA in healthy donors. Profiled with immunoSEQ multiplex PCR; TCRdb holds only in-frame clones, not every one. The table records some 90,000 clones, 95% to 98% of them present only once. Sequencing input: PBMCs. These receptor sequences come from a young man in good health and CMV-seronegative.

The chain recombines TRBV30 with TRBJ2-7, with 10 bases matching TRBD2. Germline loops: CDR1 GTSNPN, CDR2 SVGIG (reference sequence). The CDR3 spans 19 residues. The trim removed 5 bases at V and 5 bases at J, leaving 24 bases unmatched. CDR3 in DNA: TGTGCCTGGTACCCAATCCCGCCACTAGCGGGGACCCTATCCCACGAGCAGTACTTC. As protein: CAWYPIPPLAGTLSHEQYF.

The chain joins TRBV9 to TRBJ2-1; 9 bases line up with TRBD2. The ends lost 2 bases at V and 3 bases at J; junction bases unmatched: 3. This CDR3 has 15 amino acids. Germline CDR1 and CDR2: SGDLS and YYNGEE. CDR3 residues: CASSVREGSYNEQFF. The CDR3, as DNA: TGTGCCAGCAGCGTGCGGGAGGGCAGCTACAATGAGCAGTTCTTC.

This chain's CDR3 is CASSFGTGAYEQYF. Here the CDR3 DNA reads TGTGCCAGCAGTTTCGGGACAGGGGCCTACGAGCAGTACTTC. This chain links TRBV7-9 with TRBJ2-7; 10 bases match TRBD1. Germline values: CDR1 SEHNR, CDR2 FQNEAQ (reference sequence). The CDR3 has 14 amino acids. J gave up 2 bases and V 6 bases, and 4 bases lay outside the gene matches.

The chain is built from TRBV10-3 and TRBJ2-7, with D unresolved. Trimming stripped 0 bases from V and 0 bases from J, with 15 bases between. This CDR3 spans 17 amino acids. From germline, CDR1 is ENHRY and CDR2 SYGVKD. CDR3 region: CAISESLVGASSYEQYF. DNA for the CDR3: TGTGCCATCAGTGAGTCCCTCGTTGGAGCCTCCTCCTACGAGCAGTACTTC.

The V and J genes are TRBV14 and TRBJ2-1; 9 positions agree with TRBD2. V trimming: 1 base; J trimming: 6 bases; junction bases outside the gene matches: 4. The CDR3 is 15 residues long. Looked up from germline, CDR1 is SGHDN and CDR2 is FVKESK. In DNA, the CDR3 is TGTGCCAGCAGCCAAGTAGCGGGAGCACTCAATGAGCAGTTCTTC. Amino acids: CASSQVAGALNEQFF.

The CDR3 DNA reads as TGTGCCAGCAGCGCCCGGGACTCCTACGAGCAGTACTTC. The encoded protein is CASSARDSYEQYF. V gene TRBV9 combines with J gene TRBJ2-7, with a weak D call TRBD2 (5 bases). Germline assignment: CDR1 SGDLS and CDR2 YYNGEE. CDR3 length equals 13 residues. V lost 3 bases and J 0 bases, leaving 7 bases between the germline ends.

The rearrangement uses TRBV5-1 and TRBJ2-7; 10 nucleotides align to TRBD1. With 0 bases clipped from V and 3 bases from J, the junction kept 3 bases outside the gene matches. Germline CDR1 is SGHRS and CDR2 is YFSETQ. The CDR3 covers 15 residues. In nucleotides, the CDR3 is TGCGCCAGCAGCTTGGCGTGGACAGGGGGCTACGAGCAGTACTTC. Its translation: CASSLAWTGGYEQYF.

V is TRBV10-3 and J is TRBJ1-5, with 10 bases fitting TRBD1. Trimming cost V 10 bases and J 0 bases; bases outside gene matches: 12. This CDR3 spans 17 amino acids. Germline V gives CDR1 ENHRY, CDR2 SYGVKD. The CDR3 sequence is CATDPGQGIGSNQPQHF. The CDR3 bases are TGTGCCACGGATCCGGGACAGGGGATCGGTAGCAATCAGCCCCAGCATTTT.

The rearrangement links TRBV7-2 to TRBJ2-1; D ambiguous. The CDR3 is 14 amino acids. V gave up 1 base and J gave up 4 bases, with 8 bases separating them. Germline CDR1 reads SGHTA; CDR2 reads FQGNSA. As DNA, the CDR3 is TGTGCCAGCAGCTTAGGTTCGGAGTACAATGAGCAGTTCTTC. Amino acid sequence: CASSLGSEYNEQFF.

The chain recombines TRBV6-6 with TRBJ2-6; 7 bases fit TRBD1. Germline assignment: CDR1 MNHNY and CDR2 SVGAGI (reference sequence). There are 15 residues in the CDR3. After removal of 5 bases from V and 2 bases from J, the junction contained 3 bases not matched to a gene. For the CDR3, the DNA is TGTGCCAGCAGTCCCGACAGGGCTGGGGCCAACGTCCTGACTTTC. Translated, it gives CASSPDRAGANVLTF.

The chain carries TRBV28 and TRBJ1-5, with unresolved D. The CDR3 totals 11 residues. Trimming stripped 5 bases from V and 4 bases from J, with 3 bases between. Germline CDR1 and CDR2: MDHEN and SYDVKM. CDR3 residues: CASSTNQPQHF. CDR3 in DNA: TGTGCCAGCAGTACAAATCAGCCCCAGCATTTT.

V is TRBV2 and J is TRBJ2-1, with 8 nucleotides matching TRBD2. Germline CDR1 is SNHLY and CDR2 is FYNNEI. This CDR3 has 13 residues. Unmatched junction bases numbered 5, after V lost 9 bases and J lost 4 bases. The CDR3 here is CARGTREYNEQFF. CDR3 sequence (DNA): TGTGCCAGAGGGACTAGAGAATACAATGAGCAGTTCTTC.

This clone was seen only once. The CDR3 loop is CASSEGLAGGTEAFF. In nucleotides, the CDR3 is TGTGCCAGCAGTGAAGGACTGGCAGGGGGCACTGAAGCTTTCTTT. The genes are TRBV6-1 and TRBJ1-1, with TRBD1 matching over 7 bases. The junction had 6 bases not matched to a gene; V was cut back by 1 base and J by 4 bases. The CDR3 sequence is 15 residues long. CDR1 and CDR2 (germline): MNHNS, SASEGT.

The chain has TRBV15 and TRBJ1-2, with 9 bases identical to TRBD1. V trimming: 8 bases; J trimming: 9 bases; junction bases outside the gene matches: 16. Germline V gene sequence: CDR1 LNHNV, CDR2 YYDKDF (reference sequence). This CDR3 comprises 15 residues. In DNA, the CDR3 is TGTGCCACCCTCGACCCGGGACAGGGAAGATATCGCTACACCTTC. Translating gives CATLDPGQGRYRYTF.